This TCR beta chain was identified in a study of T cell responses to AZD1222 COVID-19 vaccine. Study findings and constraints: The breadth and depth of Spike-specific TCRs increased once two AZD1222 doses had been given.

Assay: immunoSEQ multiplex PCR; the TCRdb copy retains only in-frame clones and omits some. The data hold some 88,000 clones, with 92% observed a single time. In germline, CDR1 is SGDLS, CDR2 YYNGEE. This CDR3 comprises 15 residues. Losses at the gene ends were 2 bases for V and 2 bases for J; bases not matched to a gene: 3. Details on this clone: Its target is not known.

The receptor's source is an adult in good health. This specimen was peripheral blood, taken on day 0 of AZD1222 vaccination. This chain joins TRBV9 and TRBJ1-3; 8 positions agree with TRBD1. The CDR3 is CASSVGQGPGNTIYF. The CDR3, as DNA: TGTGCCAGCAGCGTCGGACAGGGACCTGGAAACACCATATATTTT.